One TCR beta chain is described in this entry. TCRdb's table, derived via immunoSEQ multiplex PCR, lists solely in-frame clones and lacks some. The sample lists about 340,000 clones, 70% to 90% occurring once. The data are from a study of blood T cell repertoires in COVID-19. Study details: Spain, Italy and the United States supplied samples that represented acute and convalescent COVID-19.

The trim removed 0 bases at V and 13 bases at J, leaving 15 bases unmatched. The CDR3 spans 17 residues. CDR1 and CDR2 (germline): SGHVS, FQNEAQ. The origin of this receptor is a woman aged 40 to 50 with acute COVID-19. The rearrangement links TRBV7-8 to TRBJ2-4; 10 nucleotides match TRBD1. Sequenced sample: PBMCs or T cells enriched from blood (not recorded which). The CDR3 DNA reads TGTGCCAGCAGCTTAGCTGGCCGGGACAGGGGCTACATCCTGCAGTACTTC. This sequence encodes CASSLAGRDRGYILQYF.